This TCR beta chain comes out of a study of T-cell memory formation after mild COVID-19 (dated by TCRdb to the early 2020s). As for the study more broadly: TCR sequence clusters from the two donors were found to be largely donor specific. The cohort comprised two young, previously healthy adult volunteers, one female and one male. In a couple of donors, T-cell clones that expanded and contracted after mild COVID-19 were followed by sequencing TCRalpha and TCRbeta repertoires longitudinally.

The junction shows trimming of 2 bases on V and 6 bases on J, and the gene matches do not reach 11 bases of it. Its CDR3 holds 17 amino acids, cysteine through phenylalanine. The entry retains the CDR3 DNA only, 51 bases that are in frame from base 1. Sequences SGDLS (CDR1) and YYNGEE (CDR2) are obtained from the germline V gene. Paper-wide results and their limitations: The second-wave clones that peaked on day 37 were not confirmed to be SARS-CoV-2 specific. Contracting CD4+ clones turned up mainly in the CM and EM memory subsets, whereas EMRA was where CD8+ clones were enriched. The study covered only a couple of mild cases, and larger cohorts including severe cases with pre-infection samples were considered necessary. Some responding clones were detected in pre-infection memory, suggesting pre-existing cross-reactive memory T cells joined the SARS-CoV-2 response. Clones that contracted from day 15 to 85 showed balanced CD4/CD8 phenotypes, whereas a second wave of clones that expanded from day 15 to 37 leaned towards CD4+.

Sequencing took place on an Illumina NovaSeq 6000. TCRalpha and TCRbeta cDNA libraries were constructed by 5'RACE with constant-segment primers, with sample barcodes and unique molecular identifiers being introduced. RNA was extracted from every sample with Trizol reagent. Libraries were amplified in two PCR steps, with a second sample barcode and Illumina TruSeq adapters added in the second step. Libraries were sequenced on an Illumina NovaSeq with 2 x 150 bp paired-end reads. The authors' analysis ran thus. Reads were demultiplexed and collapsed into UMI-guided consensus sequences with migec v1.2.7. Using mixcr v2.1.11, the UMI consensuses were aligned to TRA and TRB V and J templates and assembled into clonotypes. Clonotypes were classified as expanded or contracted when called significant by both edgeR and NoisET, with noise models trained on biological replicates. For edgeR calls, a false discovery rate-adjusted p below 0.01 and a log2 fold-change threshold of 1 were applied. As an exploratory analysis of dynamics, max-normalized trajectories of the 1000 most abundant clonotypes were examined with PCA combined with hierarchical clustering. Each responding clone was given a CD4 or CD8 phenotype based on the CD4+ and CD8+ repertoires, which had been sequenced separately. The public reads were reprocessed in TCRdb via fastp at Q25 and MiXCR, keeping in-frame beta chains. Each entry merges the rows of one CDR3 protein and shows their most common DNA and genes. TCRdb, rather than the study authors, made the V and J calls. For this sample there are 450,000 to 700,000 distinct CDR3 sequences; about a sixth appear just once. The ten biggest clones cover approximately 12% of the sample.

PBMCs were isolated by Ficoll-Paque density gradient centrifugation. In the case of this clonotype: Which antigen it targets is not known. One base away there is no much larger clone; base qualities are not given.

The source is an adult woman who had mild COVID-19 (a few samples of this study predate the infection). The sample titles of this study are shuffled in the database, so cell type and time point are left out; the donor was told from shared clones. The chain links TRBV9 with TRBJ2-1, and 10 bases in between align with TRBD2. Sequencing was carried out using PBMCs or a T cell subset sorted from them (not recorded which). The DNA reads TGTGCCAGCAGCGTCTCCCAAAGGACTAGCGGACCCAATGAGCAGTTCTTC. Translated, this gives CASSVSQRTSGPNEQFF.